This entry lists 4 T cell receptor beta chains sequenced from one sample in a study of cytomegalovirus exposure and HLA in healthy donors. Primers for the PCR totalled 60 Vbeta and 13 Jbeta. TCRdb's table, derived via immunoSEQ multiplex PCR, lists solely in-frame clones and lacks some. Among more than 95,000 clones listed, 9.5% were seen once. The sample taken for sequencing was PBMCs. Source of these receptors: a young man in good health and CMV-seronegative.

This clone was seen only a few times. This chain connects TRBV5-8 to TRBJ2-3; a weak D match, TRBD1 (6 bases). The V gene's germline CDR1 is SGHTS and CDR2 YDEGEE. The germline V and J ends were trimmed by 3 bases and 3 bases, with 17 bases remaining between them. The CDR3 runs to 16 residues. In DNA, the CDR3 is TGTGCCAGCAGCTACAGGGTGTCAGCAAGAACAGATACGCAGTATTTT. Translating gives CASSYRVSARTDTQYF.

The chain has TRBV13 and TRBJ1-1, with D perhaps matching TRBD1 (6 bases). Germline CDR1 reads PRHDT; CDR2 reads FYEKMQ (reference sequence). This CDR3 is 11 amino acids long. V was pared by 10 bases and J by 3 bases, with 9 bases between. CDR3 sequence: CATNRDTEAFF. Written as DNA, the CDR3 is TGTGCCACGAACAGGGACACTGAAGCTTTCTTT.

This clone appeared a few times. The CDR3 loop reads CASSLSSRAGSREQYF. CDR3 bases: TGTGCCAGCAGTTTATCTAGCAGGGCAGGTTCCCGCGAGCAGTACTTC. J is TRBJ2-7 and V is TRBV27, with a weak D call TRBD1 (5 bases). V lost 0 bases and J lost 6, with 18 bases in between. This CDR3 is 16 amino acids long. The germline V gene has CDR1 MNHEY and CDR2 SMNVEV (reference sequence).

This clone was counted only a few times. The chain recombines TRBV19 with TRBJ2-7; 7 bases map to TRBD1. The CDR3 has 15 residues. Trimming cost V 1 base and J 8 bases; bases outside gene matches: 11. Germline lookup yields CDR1 LNHDA and CDR2 SQIVND (reference sequence). For the CDR3, the DNA is TGTGCCAGTAGTATAGGATGGGACAGTTCCTCAAAGCAGTACTTC. Its protein is CASSIGWDSSSKQYF.